This T cell receptor beta chain came from a study of blood T cell repertoires in COVID-19. The assay was immunoSEQ multiplex PCR, and TCRdb's table has in-frame clones only and misses some. The sample has over 45,000 clones; 73% are singletons. The length of the CDR3 is 17 residues. Germline trimming cut 3 bases from V and 0 bases from J; bases unmatched to any gene: 8. The germline V gene has CDR1 MNHEY and CDR2 SMNVEV (reference sequence). The sequence came from a woman aged 45-65 years with active or convalescent COVID-19. What was sequenced was peripheral blood. This rearrangement joins TRBV27 to TRBJ2-1; 7 positions match TRBD1. The CDR3 loop is CASSFTGELSSYNEQFF. CDR3 sequence (DNA): TGTGCCAGCAGTTTCACAGGGGAACTAAGCTCCTACAATGAGCAGTTCTTC.